A selection of T cell receptor beta chains follows, all from one sample in a study of T cell changes during pregnancy in multiple sclerosis. The assay was immunoSEQ multiplex PCR, and TCRdb's table has in-frame clones only and misses some. The table lists over 55,000 clones, 80% to 95% of them singletons, with 3% in the top ten. The starting material was CD8+ T cells from peripheral blood mononuclear cells, obtained in the third trimester of pregnancy. These receptors originate from a female donor in good health, enrolled as a control in a pregnancy study. Both conserved end residues are part of each CDR3. A D gene is named only where the DNA matches it firmly. A row's size may be missing; if present it is once, few, many or a size class.

cdr3_length: 16; j_call: TRBJ1-4; d_call: TRBD1; v_call: TRBV7-2; clone_size: -; cdr3_nt: TGTGCCAGCAGCCGTACAGGGGGCAGAACTAATGAAAAACTGTTTTTT; cdr3_aa: CASSRTGGRTNEKLFF
cdr3_length: 14; j_call: TRBJ1-4; d_call: TRBD1; v_call: TRBV27; clone_size: -; cdr3_nt: TGTGCCAGCAGTGCGACAGGGGTAGGTGAAAAACTGTTTTTT; cdr3_aa: CASSATGVGEKLFF
cdr3_length: 14; j_call: TRBJ2-3; d_call: -; v_call: TRBV7-7; clone_size: -; cdr3_nt: TGTGCTAGCAGCGTCGGAGGGGAGACAGATACGCAGTATTTT; cdr3_aa: CASSVGGETDTQYF
cdr3_length: 16; j_call: TRBJ2-5; d_call: -; v_call: TRBV27; clone_size: -; cdr3_nt: TGTGCCAGCAGTTTATTTTCGGGTGGATACCAAGAGACCCAGTACTTC; cdr3_aa: CASSLFSGGYQETQYF
cdr3_length: 16; j_call: TRBJ2-3; d_call: -; v_call: TRBV27; clone_size: -; cdr3_nt: TGTGCCAGCAGCAAGGACAGTGTGATTGGGACAGATACGCAGTATTTT; cdr3_aa: CASSKDSVIGTDTQYF
cdr3_length: 14; j_call: TRBJ2-2; d_call: -; v_call: TRBV7-9; clone_size: -; cdr3_nt: TGTGCCAGCAGATCCGGGATTAACACCGGGGAGCTGTTTTTT; cdr3_aa: CASRSGINTGELFF
cdr3_length: 17; j_call: TRBJ2-2; d_call: TRBD1; v_call: TRBV7-2; clone_size: -; cdr3_nt: TGTGCCAGCACCAGGGGGTCGGGGTTTGCTGCGACCGGGGAGCTGTTTTTT; cdr3_aa: CASTRGSGFAATGELFF
cdr3_length: 14; j_call: TRBJ2-3; d_call: -; v_call: TRBV10-3; clone_size: once; cdr3_nt: TGTGCCACAACCTCAGGGGTGGGCACAGATACGCAGTATTTT; cdr3_aa: CATTSGVGTDTQYF
cdr3_length: 20; j_call: TRBJ2-3; d_call: TRBD1; v_call: TRBV13; clone_size: -; cdr3_nt: TGTGCCAGCAGCCACATACCCTTACGGCTCCGGGACAGGGGGGGAGATACGCAGTATTTT; cdr3_aa: CASSHIPLRLRDRGGDTQYF
cdr3_length: 13; j_call: TRBJ2-5; d_call: TRBD1; v_call: TRBV12-5; clone_size: -; cdr3_nt: TGTGCTAGTGTCGGGACAGACCAAGAGACCCAGTACTTC; cdr3_aa: CASVGTDQETQYF
cdr3_length: 14; j_call: TRBJ1-5; d_call: -; v_call: TRBV11-2; clone_size: -; cdr3_nt: TGTGCCAGCAGCTTAGTAGGCCGGGGTCAGCCCCAGCATTTT; cdr3_aa: CASSLVGRGQPQHF
cdr3_length: 16; j_call: TRBJ2-7; d_call: TRBD1; v_call: TRBV4-3; clone_size: -; cdr3_nt: TGCGCCAGCAGCCGTGGATCGGGACAGGCGTCCTACGAGCAGTACTTC; cdr3_aa: CASSRGSGQASYEQYF
cdr3_length: 14; j_call: TRBJ1-4; d_call: TRBD1; v_call: TRBV11-2; clone_size: -; cdr3_nt: TGTGCCAGCAGCCGGGACAGGGGGCGCGTAAAACTGTTTTTT; cdr3_aa: CASSRDRGRVKLFF
cdr3_length: 15; j_call: TRBJ2-7; d_call: TRBD2; v_call: TRBV6-1; clone_size: -; cdr3_nt: TGTGCCAGCAGTGAATGGGCGGGGGAGACCTACGAGCAGTACTTC; cdr3_aa: CASSEWAGETYEQYF
cdr3_length: 16; j_call: TRBJ2-3; d_call: TRBD2; v_call: TRBV4-3; clone_size: -; cdr3_nt: TGCGCCAGCAGCCAAGAAGGTAGCGGGGCCACAGATACGCAGTATTTT; cdr3_aa: CASSQEGSGATDTQYF
cdr3_length: 16; j_call: TRBJ2-5; d_call: TRBD2; v_call: TRBV19; clone_size: -; cdr3_nt: TGTGCCAGTAGTCTTGGACTAGCGGAGTACCAAGAGACCCAGTACTTC; cdr3_aa: CASSLGLAEYQETQYF
cdr3_length: 14; j_call: TRBJ1-2; d_call: -; v_call: TRBV4-3; clone_size: -; cdr3_nt: TGCGCCAGCGGAGAGCGGGAACTTAACTATGGCTACACCTTC; cdr3_aa: CASGERELNYGYTF
cdr3_length: 17; j_call: TRBJ2-7; d_call: -; v_call: TRBV4-2; clone_size: -; cdr3_nt: TGTGCCAGCAGCCAAGATAGCGAGAGGGACACTAACTACGAGCAGTACTTC; cdr3_aa: CASSQDSERDTNYEQYF
cdr3_length: 15; j_call: TRBJ2-1; d_call: TRBD2; v_call: TRBV7-9; clone_size: -; cdr3_nt: TGTGCCAGCAGCCCCATAGCGGGGGAGAGGAATGAGCAGTTCTTC; cdr3_aa: CASSPIAGERNEQFF
cdr3_length: 20; j_call: TRBJ2-6; d_call: TRBD1; v_call: TRBV4-3; clone_size: -; cdr3_nt: TGCGCCAGCAGCCAAGATCGGGACAGTTCGTTGAACTCTGGGGCCAACGTCCTGACTTTC; cdr3_aa: CASSQDRDSSLNSGANVLTF
cdr3_length: 14; j_call: TRBJ2-1; d_call: TRBD2; v_call: TRBV25-1; clone_size: -; cdr3_nt: TGTGCCAGCAGTGAGGGGGGGGAAGTGGATGAGCAGTTCTTC; cdr3_aa: CASSEGGEVDEQFF
cdr3_length: 15; j_call: TRBJ1-1; d_call: -; v_call: TRBV2; clone_size: -; cdr3_nt: TGTGCCAGCAGACGGGCGAGGGAGGGGGGAACTGAAGCTTTCTTT; cdr3_aa: CASRRAREGGTEAFF
cdr3_length: 17; j_call: TRBJ2-7; d_call: TRBD2; v_call: TRBV4-2; clone_size: once; cdr3_nt: TGTGCCAGCAGCCAAGATCAGCTAGCGGATCAATCCTACGAGCAGTACTTC; cdr3_aa: CASSQDQLADQSYEQYF
cdr3_length: 15; j_call: TRBJ1-1; d_call: -; v_call: TRBV5-6; clone_size: -; cdr3_nt: TGTGCCAGCAGCTTGGCAGCTCGGGGGGTCGCTGAAGCTTTCTTT; cdr3_aa: CASSLAARGVAEAFF
cdr3_length: 14; j_call: TRBJ1-1; d_call: TRBD1; v_call: TRBV9; clone_size: -; cdr3_nt: TGTGCCAGCAGCGCAGGGGGCACGAACACTGAAGCTTTCTTT; cdr3_aa: CASSAGGTNTEAFF
cdr3_length: 14; j_call: TRBJ2-1; d_call: TRBD1; v_call: TRBV2; clone_size: -; cdr3_nt: TGTGCCAGCAGTGAAGGGACAGGGTCCAATGAGCAGTTCTTC; cdr3_aa: CASSEGTGSNEQFF
cdr3_length: 14; j_call: TRBJ1-1; d_call: -; v_call: TRBV6-6; clone_size: once; cdr3_nt: TGTGCCAGCAGTGGGACACTCACGGACACTGAAGCTTTCTTT; cdr3_aa: CASSGTLTDTEAFF
cdr3_length: 13; j_call: TRBJ2-3; d_call: -; v_call: TRBV27; clone_size: -; cdr3_nt: TGTGCCAGCAGTTCGGACAACACAGATACGCAGTATTTT; cdr3_aa: CASSSDNTDTQYF
cdr3_length: 14; j_call: TRBJ2-1; d_call: TRBD1; v_call: TRBV4-1; clone_size: few; cdr3_nt: TGCGCCAGCACCCGGGACAGGGGGGACAATGAGCAGTTCTTC; cdr3_aa: CASTRDRGDNEQFF
cdr3_length: 15; j_call: TRBJ2-1; d_call: TRBD2; v_call: TRBV9; clone_size: -; cdr3_nt: TGTGCCAGCAGCGAGCTAGCGGGGGGTTCCAATGAGCAGTTCTTC; cdr3_aa: CASSELAGGSNEQFF
cdr3_length: 14; j_call: TRBJ2-7; d_call: -; v_call: TRBV7-9; clone_size: -; cdr3_nt: TGTGCCAGCAGCTTAGCTACTCAGGATGGCGAGCAGTACTTC; cdr3_aa: CASSLATQDGEQYF
cdr3_length: 17; j_call: TRBJ2-4; d_call: -; v_call: TRBV4-3; clone_size: -; cdr3_nt: TGCGCCAGCAGCCAAGCCTCCCAGGGGCTAGCCAAAAACATTCAGTACTTC; cdr3_aa: CASSQASQGLAKNIQYF